This T cell receptor (beta chain) appears in the sequencing data of a study of cytomegalovirus exposure and HLA in healthy donors. Details on this clone: Its antigen is unknown.

Study-level points and caveats: Roughly even sequencing depth across donors was the assumption behind the presence/absence analyses. Immune exposure data for these donors was limited to CMV serostatus. It was likely that a cluster of highly shared sequence variants was a sequencing artifact.

PCR primers comprised 60 Vbeta and 13 Jbeta primers. Assay: immunoSEQ multiplex PCR; the TCRdb copy retains only in-frame clones and omits some. Of 120,000 to 150,000 clones in the sample, approximately 80% were seen once. V dropped 2 bases and J dropped 11; count of bases not matched to a gene: 7. The CDR3 extends over 13 amino acids. Looked up from germline, CDR1 is SGDLS and CDR2 is YYNGEE. Specimen: PBMCs. This receptor was taken from a woman aged 50 to 60 in good health and CMV-seropositive. This chain links TRBV9 with TRBJ2-4; 7 nucleotides line up with TRBD2. The CDR3 DNA reads TGTGCCAGCAGCGTCGGGGGACTAACACTTCAGTACTTC. It translates to CASSVGGLTLQYF.